This TCR beta chain came from a study of blood T cells in healthy people across ages. Overall study results and limits: Age showed a roughly linear inverse relationship with TCR beta diversity per million T cells. There were more naive CD4+ cells and higher diversity in long-lived donors than in aged donors.

The CDR3 has 15 residues. Trimming stripped 2 bases from V and 1 base from J, with 11 bases between. Germline loops: CDR1 SGHTA, CDR2 FQGTGA. Note on this clonotype: What it binds is not known.

Next came a second PCR, run for about 7 to 12 cycles, which used a sample-barcoded 5' primer along with a J-beta primer mix. Template switching added a 12-random-nucleotide identifier to every cDNA molecule. TCRdb itself ran the 5' RACE reads through MiXCR, one entry per CDR3 protein. The sample holds around 1,500,000 distinct CDR3 sequences; approximately 30% are singletons and the top ten take 7.7%. The specimen was blood. The chain is built from TRBV7-3 and TRBJ1-1; D uncertain. The receptor's source is a woman aged 25 to 45 in good health. CDR3 coding DNA: TGTGCCAGCAGCTTACTCGGGGTGGGGAACACTGAAGCTTTCTTT. Translated, it gives CASSLLGVGNTEAFF.